The clone carrying this TCR beta chain was detected many times. Its specificity is unknown. The source of the sample is a study of breast tumors, draining lymph nodes, adjacent tissues. The germline V gene has CDR1 SGHTS and CDR2 YDEGEE. Trimming shortened V by 3 bases and J by 0 bases, and 10 bases separated the two germline ends. CDR3 length equals 14 residues. Axillary draining lymph nodes of breast cancer patients supplied the node samples. Study-level points and caveats: Tumors had less TCR diversity than lymph nodes, more than nontumor tissue.

TCRdb independently ran MiXCR on the multiplex PCR reads; one entry per CDR3 protein. Among approximately 89,000 distinct CDR3 sequences listed, approximately 28% were seen once. The sequence came from a female donor with breast cancer. Some clones in this sample may be carry-over from other donors' samples. Sequenced: axillary lymph node tissue. J is TRBJ2-7 and V is TRBV5-8; a weak D match, TRBD2 (6 bases). The CDR3 bases are TGTGCCAGCAGCTCAGAGGGAGGCTCCTACGAGCAGTACTTC. Protein product: CASSSEGGSYEQYF.